Listed here is a single TCR beta chain. The sample originates from a study of blood T cell repertoires in COVID-19. Some clones are missing from TCRdb's copy, which holds only in-frame ones; the method was immunoSEQ multiplex PCR. The profile shows about 130,000 clones, roughly 77% of them singletons. The sequenced sample was peripheral blood. The TCR comes from a woman in her sixties or seventies with COVID-19, enrolled during active disease.

CDR3 bases: TGTGCCAGCTCACCACCAGCGGCCCAATACGAGCAGTACTTC. Amino acid sequence: CASSPPAAQYEQYF. J is TRBJ2-7 and V is TRBV18; possible D gene TRBD2, 5 bases. Germline CDR1 and CDR2: KGHSH and LQKENI. The CDR3 extends over 14 amino acids. Trimming took off 0 bases at V and 4 bases at J, with 10 bases between the two ends. Based on the CDR3 plus reference TRBV18 and TRBJ2-7, the full variable domain is NAGVMQNPRHLVRRRGQEARLRCSPMKGHSHVYWYRQLPEEGLKFMVYLQKENIIDESGMPKERFSAEFPKEGPSILRIQQVVRGDSAAYFCASSPPAAQYEQYFGPGTRLTVT.